This TCR beta chain is from a study of blood T cell repertoires in COVID-19 (dated by TCRdb to 2020 to 2021). Describing the broader study: The collaborator samples originated in the United States, Italy and Spain and spanned the acute and convalescent phases of COVID-19. The material from the prospective study consisted of cDNA or gDNA derived from T cells, B-cell-depleted T cells, or PBMCs. The dataset comprised deeply sampled blood TCRbeta repertoires from subjects exposed to, actively infected with, or recovered from COVID-19. The repertoires were released in a freely available public database meant as a resource for research on the immune response to SARS-CoV-2. Samples came from the ongoing ImmuneRACE study (first 160 participants) plus 1,254 subjects from 6 global collaborators. Nearly every sample came with metadata listing a de-identified subject ID, COVID-19 status, age in years and sex. HLA class I and class II types, where available, came from metadata supplied by the sample provider rather than from assay-based typing.

Turning to this clone: Its antigen target is currently unknown. Base qualities are not provided; no much larger clone lies one nucleotide away.

TCRbeta CDR3 regions were amplified from genomic DNA by means of the immunoSEQ Assay, a bias-controlled multiplex PCR. As for the original processing: The number of nucleated cells in each sample was estimated from the amplification of reference gene primers within the assay. To quantify the absolute abundance of each unique TCRbeta CDR3 rearrangement, sequence reads were collapsed and filtered. For each sample, productive Simpson clonality was calculated as the square root of Simpson's diversity index across productive rearrangements. In its TCRdb copy, this immuneACCESS table keeps in-frame sequences only and misses some clones. Where compared with another copy, unresolved V genes explain less than half of these, and the others have no known cause. The DNA gave D and trimming, while V, J and clone size come from that table. In this sample the table shows some 250,000 clones, roughly 84% of which occur a single time. Around 3.2% of the sample rests with the top ten.

What the work shows at the level of the full study, not this receptor alone: Clinical and demographic metadata were provided uncurated, with the amount varying by source and participant.

Whole blood was collected in K2EDTA tubes by collaborating institutions according to the institutions' own protocols. For TCRbeta analysis, collaborator samples were shipped as frozen whole blood, as isolated PBMCs, or as DNA extracted from either sample type. A distance of 10 bases separates the germline ends of V and J, which lose 5 bases and 2 bases respectively. Its CDR3 holds 12 amino acids, cysteine through phenylalanine. Left in the record is the CDR3 DNA by itself, 36 bases read in frame from the first base. The germline V gene yields SQVTM for CDR1 and ANQGSEA for CDR2. This TCR was recovered from a young woman with acute or convalescent COVID-19. This receptor chain uses TRBV29-1 and TRBJ2-7, with TRBD1 tentatively as D gene (5 bases match). The specimen was peripheral blood. The DNA sequence is TGCAGCGTTCGACAGAAGACCTACGAGCAGTACTTC. Its translation is CSVRQKTYEQYF.